These T cell receptor beta chains were read from a single sample in a study of T cell responses to AZD1222 COVID-19 vaccine. Here immunoSEQ multiplex PCR was the method, and the copy in TCRdb shows in-frame clones only, minus some. The sample comprises around 140,000 clones, roughly 88% of which are singletons, and 5% to 6.5% rests with the top ten. The material sequenced was peripheral blood, taken 28 days after the second dose of the MenACWY control vaccine. The receptor set was obtained from an adult who received the MenACWY meningococcal vaccine as a control. CDR3s leave out the opening cysteine and the closing phenylalanine or tryptophan. Each record gives: J gene, CDR3 length, V gene, CDR3 protein.

J gene: TRBJ1-5; CDR3 length: 12; V gene: TRBV6-2/TRBV6-3; CDR3 protein: ASSLDRGPQPQH
J gene: TRBJ1-2; CDR3 length: 12; V gene: TRBV4-2; CDR3 protein: ASSHPRPGYGYT
J gene: TRBJ1-4; CDR3 length: 11; V gene: TRBV5-6; CDR3 protein: ASSLVQAEKLF
J gene: TRBJ1-1; CDR3 length: 13; V gene: TRBV27; CDR3 protein: ASSLFSGTPTEAF
J gene: TRBJ2-3; CDR3 length: 14; V gene: TRBV6-1; CDR3 protein: ASSEPRGRLADTQY
J gene: TRBJ2-7; CDR3 length: 9; V gene: TRBV29-1; CDR3 protein: SVETNYEQY
J gene: TRBJ1-3; CDR3 length: 14; V gene: TRBV4-2; CDR3 protein: ASSQAEVLSGNTIY
J gene: TRBJ1-4; CDR3 length: 11; V gene: TRBV29-1; CDR3 protein: SVEIGPNEKLF
J gene: TRBJ1-6; CDR3 length: 12; V gene: TRBV28; CDR3 protein: ASSFGTDNSPLH
J gene: TRBJ1-5; CDR3 length: 14; V gene: TRBV27; CDR3 protein: ASSLSRGEGDQPQH